This passage covers 13 T cell receptor beta chains from one sample sequenced in a study of blood T cells in healthy people across ages. Through a sample-barcoded 5' primer and a J-beta primer mix, a second PCR was run for roughly 6 to 12 cycles. One entry per CDR3 protein results from TCRdb running MiXCR on the 5' RACE reads. The sample lists 800,000 to 1,000,000 distinct CDR3 sequences; roughly 52% were seen once. The specimen sequenced was blood. The receptors shown here come from a man aged 30 to 39 in good health.

This clonotype has a handful of counts. V is TRBV28 and J is TRBJ2-7; 7 bases align to TRBD1. Losses at the gene ends were 5 bases for V and 3 bases for J; bases not matched to a gene: 7. This CDR3 comprises 14 residues. The germline V gene encodes CDR1 MDHEN and CDR2 SYDVKM. The CDR3 DNA sequence: TGTGCCAGCAGTCCCCCGGGACAGAACTACGAGCAGTACTTC. Its protein is CASSPPGQNYEQYF.

The gene calls are TRBV9 and TRBJ2-1; 11 nucleotides match TRBD2. The CDR3 loop spans 15 amino acids. V gave up 4 bases and J gave up 6 bases; unmatched junction bases: 6. CDR1 is SGDLS and CDR2 is YYNGEE in the germline V gene. The CDR3 sequence is CASSISGGAVNEQFF. CDR3 nucleotide sequence: TGTGCCAGCAGCATTAGCGGGGGGGCCGTCAATGAGCAGTTCTTC.

This chain uses TRBV13 with TRBJ1-1; 11 bases map to TRBD1. The germline V gene has CDR1 PRHDT and CDR2 FYEKMQ (reference sequence). This CDR3 is 15 amino acids long. V trimming: 4 bases; J trimming: 10 bases; junction bases outside the gene matches: 11. CDR3 amino acids: CASSSPGTGGIVAFF. For the CDR3, the DNA is TGTGCCAGCAGCTCCCCCGGGACAGGGGGTATCGTAGCTTTCTTT.

This chain connects TRBV20-1 to TRBJ2-7, with 8 bases fitting TRBD1. CDR1 DFQATT and CDR2 SNEGSKA come from the germline V gene (reference sequence). The CDR3 loop spans 14 amino acids. V shed 3 bases and J 1 base; nucleotides not matched to a gene: 5. CDR3 region: CSARQGASSYEQYF. The DNA of the CDR3 is TGCAGTGCTAGGCAGGGGGCGAGTTCCTACGAGCAGTACTTC.

This clonotype has just one count. This chain joins TRBV27 and TRBJ1-1; TRBD1 is a possible D gene (5 bases). Germline V gene lookup returns CDR1 MNHEY and CDR2 SMNVEV (reference sequence). The CDR3 spans 14 residues. The V gene lost 6 bases and the J gene lost 4 bases, with 15 bases spanning the gap. The CDR3 coding sequence is TGTGCCAGCAGAGGCGGGGGTCGGAGCACTGAAGCTTTCTTT. This codes for CASRGGGRSTEAFF.

The genes are TRBV7-2 and TRBJ1-6, with D unclear. Per germline, CDR1 SGHTA and CDR2 FQGNSA. The CDR3 sequence is 11 residues long. Trimming stripped 8 bases from V and 14 bases from J, with 13 bases between. The CDR3 region has the DNA TGTGCCAGCTACCCCAGGCCGTCCCTCCACTTT. Protein sequence: CASYPRPSLHF.

This chain joins TRBV9 and TRBJ2-3, with D perhaps being TRBD1 or TRBD2 (6 bases each). The ends were cut back, 7 bases at V and 4 bases at J, with 19 bases in the middle. CDR3 length: 15 amino acids. From germline, CDR1 is SGDLS and CDR2 YYNGEE. CDR3: CASSYGGLDADTQYF. The CDR3 bases are TGTGCCAGCTCCTATGGGGGGCTGGACGCAGATACGCAGTATTTT.

This clonotype was recorded a few times. The chain is built from TRBV10-3 and TRBJ2-1; D is unclear. This CDR3 has 13 residues. V was cut by 2 bases and J by 3 bases, with 5 bases left in between. The germline CDR1 and CDR2 sequences are ENHRY and SYGVKD. DNA for the CDR3: TGTGCCATCAGTGAGGCAAGCTACAATGAGCAGTTCTTC. Its protein product is CAISEASYNEQFF.

This clonotype was recorded a few times. The chain joins TRBV7-2 to TRBJ2-3, with 13 bases aligning to TRBD2. Germline assignment: CDR1 SGHTA and CDR2 FQGNSA. V dropped 5 bases and J dropped 5; count of bases not matched to a gene: 13. The CDR3 sequence is 18 residues long. In DNA, the CDR3 is TGTGCCAGCAGCACTCTGACTAGCGGGGGGTTCCTTGGAGATACGCAGTATTTT. Protein product: CASSTLTSGGFLGDTQYF.

This chain links TRBV6-1 with TRBJ1-5; TRBD1 aligns across 8 bases. This CDR3 comprises 14 residues. Germline-derived CDR1 and CDR2 are MNHNS and SASEGT. Losses at the gene ends were 8 bases for V and 0 bases for J; bases not matched to a gene: 3. The CDR3 region is CASFDRGSNQPQHF. In nucleotides, the CDR3 is TGTGCCAGCTTCGACAGGGGTAGCAATCAGCCCCAGCATTTT.

The gene calls are TRBV3-1 and TRBJ1-4; 7 positions match TRBD1. V shed 7 bases, J shed 4 bases, and the junction held 9 bases outside the gene matches. This CDR3 is 15 amino acids long. The germline CDR1 and CDR2 sequences are LGHDT and YNNKEL (reference sequence). CDR3 DNA: TGTGCCAGCACCTCAGGGGGGCTTGTTAATGAAAAACTGTTTTTT. This translates into CASTSGGLVNEKLFF.

This clonotype was found a few times. V and J are TRBV6-6 and TRBJ2-1, with 12 bases lining up with TRBD2. V dropped 6 bases and J dropped 5; count of bases not matched to a gene: 8. The CDR3 length is 16 residues. Looked up from germline, CDR1 is MNHNY and CDR2 is SVGAGI (reference sequence). The CDR3 loop reads CASSPVTSGGDNEQFF. Here the CDR3 DNA reads TGTGCCAGCAGCCCCGTGACTAGCGGGGGAGACAATGAGCAGTTCTTC.

This clonotype was recorded a few times. This chain joins TRBV29-1 and TRBJ2-1; possibly TRBD2 for D (5 bases). The germline gives CDR1 SQVTM, CDR2 ANQGSEA. This CDR3 spans 14 amino acids. The V end lost 8 bases, the J end lost 0 bases, and 14 bases lay between the germline ends. This CDR3 reads CSNGGSSSYNEQFF. CDR3 DNA: TGCAGCAATGGAGGCTCCAGCTCCTACAATGAGCAGTTCTTC.